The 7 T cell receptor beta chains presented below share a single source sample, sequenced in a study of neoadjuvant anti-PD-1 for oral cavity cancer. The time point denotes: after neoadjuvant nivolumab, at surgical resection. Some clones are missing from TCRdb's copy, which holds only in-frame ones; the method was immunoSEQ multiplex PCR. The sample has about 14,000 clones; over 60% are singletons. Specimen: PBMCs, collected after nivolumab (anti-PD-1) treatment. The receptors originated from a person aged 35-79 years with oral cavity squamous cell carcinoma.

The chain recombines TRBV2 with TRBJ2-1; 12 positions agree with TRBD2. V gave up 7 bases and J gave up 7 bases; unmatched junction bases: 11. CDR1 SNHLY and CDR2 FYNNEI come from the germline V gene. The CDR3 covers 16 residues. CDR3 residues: CASMPPGLAGLNEQFF. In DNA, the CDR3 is TGTGCCAGCATGCCCCCCGGACTAGCGGGGCTTAATGAGCAGTTCTTC.

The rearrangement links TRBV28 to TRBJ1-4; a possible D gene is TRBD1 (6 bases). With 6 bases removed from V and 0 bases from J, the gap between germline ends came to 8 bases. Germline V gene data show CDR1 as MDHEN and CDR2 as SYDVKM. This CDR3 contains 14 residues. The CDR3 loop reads CASRGTTTNEKLFF. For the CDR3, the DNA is TGTGCCAGCAGGGGGACAACAACTAATGAAAAACTGTTTTTT.

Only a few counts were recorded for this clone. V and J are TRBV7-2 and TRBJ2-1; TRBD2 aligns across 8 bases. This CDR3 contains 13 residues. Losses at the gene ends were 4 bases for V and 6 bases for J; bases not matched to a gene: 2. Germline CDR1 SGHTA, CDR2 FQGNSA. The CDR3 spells CASSSLAGNEQFF. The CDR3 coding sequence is TGTGCCAGCAGCTCCCTAGCGGGCAATGAGCAGTTCTTC.

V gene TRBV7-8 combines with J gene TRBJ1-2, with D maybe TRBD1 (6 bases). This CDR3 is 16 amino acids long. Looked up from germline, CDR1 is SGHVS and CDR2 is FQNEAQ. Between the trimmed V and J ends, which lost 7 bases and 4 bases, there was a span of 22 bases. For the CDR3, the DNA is TGTGCCAGCACCCCCATCCGGGGGCCCGTTGGCTATGGCTACACCTTC. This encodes CASTPIRGPVGYGYTF.

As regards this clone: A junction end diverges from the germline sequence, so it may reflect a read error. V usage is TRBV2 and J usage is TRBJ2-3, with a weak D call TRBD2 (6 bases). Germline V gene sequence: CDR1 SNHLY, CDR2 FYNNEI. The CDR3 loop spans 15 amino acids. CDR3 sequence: CASARDHGGTGTQYF. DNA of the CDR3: TGTGCCAGCGCGCGGGACCACGGGGGAACAGGTACGCAGTATTTT.

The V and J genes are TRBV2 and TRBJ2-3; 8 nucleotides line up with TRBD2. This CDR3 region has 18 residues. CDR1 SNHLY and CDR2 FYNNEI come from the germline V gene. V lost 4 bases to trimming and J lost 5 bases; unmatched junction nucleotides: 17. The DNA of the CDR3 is TGTGCCAGCAGTGTTTCGTCTCGGCGGGGGGCCTGGGGAGATACGCAGTATTTT. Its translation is CASSVSSRRGAWGDTQYF.

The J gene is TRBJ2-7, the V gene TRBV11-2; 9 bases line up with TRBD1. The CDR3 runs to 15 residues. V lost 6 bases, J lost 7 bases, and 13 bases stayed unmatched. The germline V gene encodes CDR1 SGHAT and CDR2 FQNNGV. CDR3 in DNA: TGTGCCAGCAGTCTCTCGGCGGGACAGGGCTTTGAGCAGTACTTC. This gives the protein CASSLSAGQGFEQYF.